This T cell receptor (beta chain) was obtained from a study of blood T cell repertoires in COVID-19. Repertoires were generated with immunoSEQ multiplex PCR, while TCRdb's copy carries only in-frame clones and drops some. The sample holds a few hundred thousand clones, approximately 89% seen once. The CDR3 is made up of 18 amino acids. The V end lost 0 bases, the J end lost 6 bases, and 21 bases lay between the germline ends. Specimen: peripheral blood. The J gene is TRBJ1-5, the V gene TRBV6-7, with D possibly being TRBD1 (5 bases). TRBV6-7 is known as an ORF, though its function is uncertain. The TCR sequence derives from a woman in her fifties or sixties with acute or convalescent COVID-19. DNA of the CDR3: TGTGCCAGCAGTTACTCGATCCCCCAGCGACAGCAGGGTCAGCCCCAGCATTTT. Protein product: CASSYSIPQRQQGQPQHF.